The 13 T cell receptor beta chains below were found in one sample sequenced in a study of T cell changes during pregnancy in multiple sclerosis. The protocol was immunoSEQ multiplex PCR, while the TCRdb copy is restricted to in-frame clones and leaves out a portion. The sample lists under 40,000 clones, about 90% occurring once. The sample in question was CD8+ T cells from peripheral blood mononuclear cells, obtained before pregnancy. The receptors here all came from a female donor with multiple sclerosis, enrolled in a pregnancy study.

V and J are TRBV30 and TRBJ2-1; 7 bases are a match to TRBD2. The V gene's germline CDR1 is GTSNPN and CDR2 SVGIG (reference sequence). The CDR3 loop spans 13 amino acids. With 5 bases clipped from V and 7 bases from J, the junction kept 8 bases outside the gene matches. This CDR3 reads CAWASGYGNEQFF. Written as DNA, the CDR3 is TGTGCCTGGGCTAGCGGATACGGGAATGAGCAGTTCTTC.

The chain uses TRBV30 and TRBJ2-7, with TRBD2 matching over 8 bases. The CDR3 has 14 residues. The J segment lost 3 bases and the V segment lost 0 bases, leaving 4 bases of the junction unmatched. Per germline, CDR1 GTSNPN and CDR2 SVGIG (reference sequence). CDR3 DNA: TGTGCCTGGAGTGTAGGCCGGGGGGGCTACGAGCAGTACTTC. It specifies CAWSVGRGGYEQYF.

The V call is TRBV29-1, the J call TRBJ2-3; no firm D call. Trimming stripped 0 bases from V and 3 bases from J, with 10 bases between. The CDR3 runs to 14 residues. Per the germline V gene, CDR1 is SQVTM and CDR2 is ANQGSEA. The DNA of the CDR3 is TGCAGCGTTGAAGACCAGGTCCGTACAGATACGCAGTATTTT. Amino acid sequence: CSVEDQVRTDTQYF.

The CDR3 DNA follows: TGTGCCAGCAGTCCCCGGGACATCGTCCCCGGGCTAGCCCTCGAGAGGGGAGAGACCCAGTACTTC. This encodes CASSPRDIVPGLALERGETQYF. The V gene is TRBV27, the J gene TRBJ2-5; perhaps TRBD1 as D (6 bases). The CDR3 length is 22 residues. The germline V gene encodes CDR1 MNHEY and CDR2 SMNVEV (reference sequence). The germline V and J ends were trimmed by 5 bases and 4 bases, with 38 bases remaining between them.

The V call is TRBV7-3, the J call TRBJ2-6; 11 positions agree with TRBD1. The trim removed 5 bases at V and 2 bases at J, leaving 8 bases unmatched. CDR1 and CDR2 from the germline V gene are SGHTA and FQGTGA. The length of the CDR3 is 18 residues. Here the CDR3 DNA reads TGTGCCAGCAGCCCACTCGGGACAGGGGGACCTGGGGCCAACGTCCTGACTTTC. Amino acids: CASSPLGTGGPGANVLTF.

The genes are TRBV18 and TRBJ1-2; TRBD1 agrees at 9 bases. The V gene's germline CDR1 is KGHSH and CDR2 LQKENI. Germline trimming cut 2 bases from V and 2 bases from J; bases unmatched to any gene: 0. The CDR3 runs to 14 residues. CDR3 sequence reads: CASSPGQGNYGYTF. Written as DNA, the CDR3 is TGTGCCAGCTCACCAGGACAGGGGAACTATGGCTACACCTTC.

The sample holds one count of this clone. The chain has TRBV6-5 and TRBJ2-3, with a weak D call TRBD1 (5 bases). Looked up from germline, CDR1 is MNHEY and CDR2 is SVGAGI. The CDR3 has 13 residues. The V end lost 6 bases, the J end lost 4 bases, and 11 bases lay between the germline ends. The CDR3 DNA is TGTGCCAGCAGCTCAGGGATTTCAGATACGCAGTATTTT. Encoded protein: CASSSGISDTQYF.

This chain links TRBV5-1 with TRBJ1-1; 7 nucleotides line up with TRBD1. Trimming removed 1 base from V and 5 bases from J; junction bases left unmatched: 8. Per the germline V gene, CDR1 is SGHRS and CDR2 is YFSETQ. The CDR3 is 15 residues long. CDR3 in DNA: TGCGCCAGCAGCTTGATTTCCCCGGACAGGACTGAAGCTTTCTTT. Amino acids: CASSLISPDRTEAFF.

The chain combines TRBV9 with TRBJ1-1; D perhaps matches TRBD1 (6 bases). The CDR3 has 12 residues. The V end was cut by 3 bases, the J end by 10 bases, with 13 bases between. Germline V gene data show CDR1 as SGDLS and CDR2 as YYNGEE. The CDR3 bases are TGTGCCAGCAGCGCCGGGGGCGGGGGAGCTTTCTTT. It yields the protein CASSAGGGGAFF.

As regards this clone: One end of the junction varies from germline; a read error may be responsible. The chain employs TRBV28 and TRBJ2-7; the D gene is possibly TRBD2 (5 bases). This CDR3 has 10 amino acids. Per germline, CDR1 MDHEN and CDR2 SYDVKM. This chain's CDR3 is CASSSADLHF. CDR3 in DNA: TGTGCCAGCAGTTCGGCGGACTTGCACTTC.

The rearrangement uses TRBV11-2 and TRBJ1-4; 7 nucleotides agree with TRBD1. Germline-derived CDR1 and CDR2 are SGHAT and FQNNGV. The J segment lost 3 bases and the V segment lost 1 base, leaving 2 bases of the junction unmatched. CDR3 length equals 15 residues. The CDR3 protein is CASSLGGTANEKLFF. The DNA for the CDR3 is TGTGCCAGCAGCTTAGGCGGGACAGCTAATGAAAAACTGTTTTTT.

The chain employs TRBV9 and TRBJ2-1, with D perhaps TRBD2 (6 bases). V lost 0 bases to trimming and J lost 6 bases, with 13 bases between them. CDR1 is SGDLS, CDR2 YYNGEE, per germline. This CDR3 has 15 residues. This CDR3 is CASSVEIAESNEQFF. The CDR3, as DNA: TGTGCCAGCAGCGTAGAGATAGCGGAGTCCAATGAGCAGTTCTTC.

This sequence joins TRBV30 and TRBJ2-7; 8 nucleotides match TRBD2. Trimming removed 1 base from V and 2 bases from J; junction bases left unmatched: 22. Germline V gene data show CDR1 as GTSNPN and CDR2 as SVGIG (reference sequence). The CDR3 consists of 20 residues. This CDR3 reads CAWSDPSQGHSGVRAYEQYF. CDR3 in DNA: TGTGCCTGGAGTGACCCCTCGCAGGGGCATAGCGGGGTTCGTGCCTACGAGCAGTACTTC.